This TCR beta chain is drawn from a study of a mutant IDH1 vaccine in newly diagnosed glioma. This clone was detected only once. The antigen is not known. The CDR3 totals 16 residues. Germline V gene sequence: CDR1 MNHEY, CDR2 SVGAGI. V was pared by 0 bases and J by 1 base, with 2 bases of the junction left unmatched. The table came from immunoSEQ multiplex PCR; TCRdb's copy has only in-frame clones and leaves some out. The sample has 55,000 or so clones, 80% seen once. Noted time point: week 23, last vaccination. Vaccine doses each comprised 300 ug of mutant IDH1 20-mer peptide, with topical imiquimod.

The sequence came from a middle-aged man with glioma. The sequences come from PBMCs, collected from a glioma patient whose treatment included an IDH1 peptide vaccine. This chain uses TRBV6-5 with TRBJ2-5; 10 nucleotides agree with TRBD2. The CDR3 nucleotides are TGTGCCAGCAGTTACTCTCTAGCGGGAGCCCAAGAGACCCAGTACTTC. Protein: CASSYSLAGAQETQYF.